Below are 11 T cell receptor beta chains sequenced from a single sample in a study of shared clonotypes between healthy human individuals. The data were produced by immunoSEQ multiplex PCR, yet TCRdb's version contains in-frame clones alone and is incomplete. The sample consists of roughly 2.4 million clones, approximately 94% of them appearing once. Sequencing was carried out using naive CD4+ T cells sorted from blood. This sample's subset: CD45RA+ positively selected. The receptors here all came from a man aged 18 to 29 in good health.

This chain joins TRBV5-4 and TRBJ2-7; 11 positions agree with TRBD1. The V gene end was trimmed by 4 bases and the J gene end by 6 bases; junction bases not matched to a gene: 9. The germline V gene encodes CDR1 SGHNT and CDR2 YYREEE (reference sequence). This CDR3 region has 15 residues. The DNA for the CDR3 is TGTGCCAGCAGCCTCTCCGGGACAGGGGGATCCGAGCAGTACTTC. The encoded protein is CASSLSGTGGSEQYF.

V gene TRBV1 combines with J gene TRBJ2-1; TRBD2, as called in the table, went unchecked against the DNA. TRBV1 is described as a pseudogene. This CDR3 contains 13 residues. CDR3 DNA: TGCACCAGCAGTGCGGGAGTTGGCAATGAGCAGTTCTTC. Its protein product is CTSSAGVGNEQFF.

In this sample, this clone turned up a few times. The chain is built from TRBV19 and TRBJ1-1; D remains unclear. The CDR3 consists of 14 residues. V was shortened by 9 bases and J by 4 bases, with 18 bases between the two germline ends. The germline CDR1 and CDR2 sequences are LNHDA and SQIVND (reference sequence). The CDR3 DNA follows: TGTGCCAGGAGGGTGTTCGGGCCGGTCACTGAAGCTTTCTTT. The encoded protein is CARRVFGPVTEAFF.

The J gene is TRBJ1-6, the V gene TRBV28; TRBD1 aligns across 8 bases. This CDR3 is 15 amino acids long. The germline CDR1 and CDR2 sequences are MDHEN and SYDVKM. J was trimmed by 5 bases and V by 5 bases; bases with no gene match: 5. CDR3 sequence reads: CASSRGQVNNSPLHF. The CDR3 DNA is TGTGCCAGCAGTCGGGGACAGGTCAATAATTCACCCCTCCACTTT.

This chain connects TRBV7-2 to TRBJ1-1, with 7 bases that match TRBD1. The CDR3 is 14 amino acids. The V gene's germline CDR1 is SGHTA and CDR2 FQGNSA. The ends lost 2 bases at V and 5 bases at J; junction bases unmatched: 5. This chain's CDR3 is CASSLNRGGTEAFF. As DNA, the CDR3 is TGTGCCAGCAGCTTAAACAGGGGCGGAACTGAAGCTTTCTTT.

About this clone itself: At the DNA level, this CDR3 is encoded by other sequences in the same sample as well. V usage is TRBV5-1 and J usage is TRBJ1-1; TRBD1 aligns across 9 bases. The CDR3 covers 16 residues. The germline V gene has CDR1 SGHRS and CDR2 YFSETQ. After removal of 0 bases from V and 0 bases from J, the junction contained 3 bases not matched to a gene. The CDR3 loop is CASSLETGGMNTEAFF. The CDR3 nucleotides are TGCGCCAGCAGCTTGGAGACAGGGGGAATGAACACTGAAGCTTTCTTT.

This chain links TRBV27 with TRBJ2-3, with D perhaps matching TRBD2 (6 bases). Trimming took 0 bases from V and 1 from J, leaving 17 bases between them. The CDR3 is 18 amino acids. Germline V gene sequence: CDR1 MNHEY, CDR2 SMNVEV (reference sequence). The CDR3 here is CASSLSSLLADRTDTQYF. In nucleotides, the CDR3 is TGTGCCAGCAGTTTATCGTCATTACTAGCAGACCGCACAGATACGCAGTATTTT.

In this sample, this clone turned up once. The rearrangement uses TRBV9 and TRBJ2-3, with 7 nucleotides matching TRBD1. There are 15 residues in the CDR3. The V segment lost 3 bases and the J segment 0 bases; nucleotides outside the gene matches: 4. From germline, CDR1 is SGDLS and CDR2 YYNGEE. CDR3 region: CASSATGLSTDTQYF. The DNA of the CDR3 is TGTGCCAGCAGCGCGACAGGGTTGAGCACAGATACGCAGTATTTT.

The chain couples TRBV5-1 to TRBJ2-5, with D hard to call. Germline loops: CDR1 SGHRS, CDR2 YFSETQ. Deletions cut 1 base from V and 5 bases from J, with 9 bases between. This CDR3 is built from 13 residues. This chain's CDR3 is CASSLRSSETQYF. The CDR3 DNA reads as TGCGCCAGCAGCTTGCGGTCATCGGAGACCCAGTACTTC.

V is TRBV5-4 and J is TRBJ1-2; unclear D gene. With 3 bases removed from V and 5 bases from J, the gap between germline ends came to 11 bases. In germline, CDR1 is SGHNT, CDR2 YYREEE (reference sequence). The CDR3 length is 13 residues. The CDR3 DNA reads as TGTGCCAGCAGCTCCACTGGGGAATATGGCTACACCTTC. The encoded protein is CASSSTGEYGYTF.

The CDR3 spells CASSPKGVSYNEQFF. In DNA, the CDR3 is TGTGCCAGCAGCCCGAAGGGGGTCTCCTACAATGAGCAGTTCTTC. The chain recombines TRBV7-2 with TRBJ2-1; D perhaps matches TRBD1 (6 bases). Germline V gene lookup returns CDR1 SGHTA and CDR2 FQGNSA. V lost 5 bases and J 0 bases, leaving 11 bases between the germline ends. The CDR3 runs to 15 residues.